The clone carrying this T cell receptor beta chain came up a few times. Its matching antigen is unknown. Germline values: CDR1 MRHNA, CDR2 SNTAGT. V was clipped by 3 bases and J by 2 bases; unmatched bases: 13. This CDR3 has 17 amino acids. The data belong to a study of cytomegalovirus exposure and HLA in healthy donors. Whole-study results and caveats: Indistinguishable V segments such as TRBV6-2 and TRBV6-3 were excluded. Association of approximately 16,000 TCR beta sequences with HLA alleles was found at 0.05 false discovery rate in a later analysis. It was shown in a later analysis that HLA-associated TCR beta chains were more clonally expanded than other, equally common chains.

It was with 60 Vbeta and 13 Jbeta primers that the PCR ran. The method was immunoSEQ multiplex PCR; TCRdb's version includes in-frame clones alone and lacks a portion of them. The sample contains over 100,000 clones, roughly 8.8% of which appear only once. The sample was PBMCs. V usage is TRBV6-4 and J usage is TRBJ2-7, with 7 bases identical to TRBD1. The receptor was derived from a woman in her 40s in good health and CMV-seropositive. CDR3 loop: CASSEEDSNRGTYEQYF. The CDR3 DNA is TGTGCCAGCAGTGAAGAAGACAGTAACAGGGGCACCTACGAGCAGTACTTC.